Presented here are 13 T cell receptor beta chains from one specimen sequenced in a study of regulatory T cells in long-lasting Graves disease. Noted time point: persistent/refractory GD, antithyroid drugs over 5 years with positive TRAb. RNA from PBMCs was the source of the TCR library. TCR beta libraries were built with iRepertoire HTBI primers and Arm-PCR of CDR3 regions. Each CDR3 protein is one row after TCRdb ran MiXCR on the multiplex PCR reads. This sample has roughly 300,000 distinct CDR3 sequences, with roughly 21% found just once. Here the sequenced sample was peripheral blood mononuclear cells (PBMCs), taken when the disease was refractory, from a patient treated with antithyroid drugs. All receptors derive from a female donor with Graves disease.

This clonotype turned up a few times. The chain combines TRBV18 with TRBJ2-7; D possibly corresponds to TRBD2 (5 bases). This CDR3 region has 15 residues. Germline V CDR1 and CDR2: KGHSH, LQKENI. V lost 2 bases to trimming and J lost 2 bases, with 13 bases between them. The CDR3 sequence is CASSPEAGPTYEQYF. The CDR3, as DNA: TGTGCCAGCTCACCAGAGGCGGGTCCTACCTACGAGCAGTACTTC.

This clonotype has only a few counts. The gene calls are TRBV6-5 and TRBJ2-7, with TRBD2 identical over 8 bases. The ends lost 0 bases at V and 0 bases at J; junction bases unmatched: 4. Germline V lookup: CDR1 MNHEY, CDR2 SVGAGI. The CDR3 totals 16 residues. Written as DNA, the CDR3 is TGTGCCAGCAGTTACTCCATACTAGCGGCCTCCTACGAGCAGTACTTC. Protein: CASSYSILAASYEQYF.

This chain uses TRBV20-1 with TRBJ2-4, with 8 nucleotides matching TRBD1. This CDR3 spans 12 amino acids. Germline V gene sequence: CDR1 DFQATT, CDR2 SNEGSKA (reference sequence). Germline trimming cut 6 bases from V and 9 bases from J; bases unmatched to any gene: 7. In DNA, the CDR3 is TGCAGTGCGTACCGACAGGGGATCATTCAGTACTTC. It yields the protein CSAYRQGIIQYF.

In its sample, this clonotype was seen many times. This chain joins TRBV6-1 and TRBJ2-2; no clear D gene. Germline V lookup: CDR1 MNHNS, CDR2 SASEGT. The CDR3 totals 11 residues. V was clipped by 6 bases and J by 7 bases, with 6 bases between them. CDR3 in DNA: TGTGCCAGCAGGGGTGGCGGGGAGCTGTTTTTT. It codes for CASRGGGELFF.

This clonotype has ten or more counts. V and J are TRBV2 and TRBJ2-2; 12 bases match TRBD1. The germline gives CDR1 SNHLY, CDR2 FYNNEI. The CDR3 is made up of 18 amino acids. V dropped 8 bases and J dropped 1; count of bases not matched to a gene: 11. The CDR3 bases are TGTGCCAGCCGGGACAGGGGGCAAGCGGGAGGGAACACCGGGGAGCTGTTTTTT. It codes for CASRDRGQAGGNTGELFF.

In its sample, this clonotype was seen a few times. This rearrangement joins TRBV12-3 or TRBV12-4 to TRBJ1-5; 7 bases are shared with TRBD1. This CDR3 is built from 15 residues. V lost 6 bases and J lost 1; bases outside the gene matches: 6. This CDR3 reads CASSQADRSNQPQHF. The CDR3 region has the DNA TGTGCCAGCAGCCAAGCGGACAGGAGCAATCAGCCCCAGCATTTT.

The sample holds many counts of this clonotype. The V and J genes are TRBV7-9 and TRBJ2-7; maybe TRBD1 (5 bases). Trimming pared 6 bases from V and 2 bases from J, leaving 11 bases between. The CDR3 runs to 13 residues. CDR1 and CDR2 from the germline V gene are SEHNR and FQNEAQ (reference sequence). DNA for the CDR3: TGTGCCAGCAGTCGCAGGGAAGCCTACGAGCAGTACTTC. Amino acid sequence: CASSRREAYEQYF. Variable domain in full (rest from reference TRBV7-9 and TRBJ2-7): DTGVSQNPRHKITKRGQNVTFRCDPISEHNRLYWYRQTLGQGPEFLTYFQNEAQLEKSRLLSDRFSAERPKGSFSTLEIQRTEQGDSAMYLCASSRREAYEQYFGPGTRLTVT.

This clonotype was counted only a few times. The gene calls are TRBV5-8 and TRBJ1-2, with D possibly being TRBD1 (5 bases). The V gene lost 6 bases and the J gene lost 4 bases, with 13 bases spanning the gap. The CDR3 is made up of 13 amino acids. Germline CDR1 SGHTS, CDR2 YDEGEE. The CDR3 nucleotides read TGTGCCAGCACCTGGGGCAGGGCCTATGGCTACACCTTC. This encodes CASTWGRAYGYTF.

This clonotype was picked up a small number of times. The CDR3 sequence is CASSPLLAGISDTQYF. DNA for the CDR3: TGTGCCAGCTCACCTCTTCTAGCGGGGATCTCAGATACGCAGTATTTT. V and J are TRBV18 and TRBJ2-3; 9 nucleotides match TRBD2. Germline loops: CDR1 KGHSH, CDR2 LQKENI. The CDR3 consists of 16 residues. V gave up 3 bases and J gave up 4 bases; unmatched junction bases: 8.

This clonotype was picked up many times. V is TRBV11-3 and J is TRBJ1-2; D might be TRBD1 (5 bases). Germline-derived CDR1 and CDR2 are SGHNT and YENEEA. V was pared by 0 bases and J by 8 bases, with 22 bases between. The CDR3 has 17 residues. CDR3: CASSLDPTGSGRWGYTF. Written as DNA, the CDR3 is TGTGCCAGCAGCTTAGATCCAACAGGCTCTGGTCGTTGGGGCTACACCTTC.

This clonotype has a single count. The V call is TRBV6-4, the J call TRBJ2-7, with D possibly TRBD1 on 6 matching bases. This CDR3 region has 18 residues. V lost 6 bases to trimming and J lost 1 base, with 25 bases between them. Germline V gives CDR1 MRHNA, CDR2 SNTAGT. The CDR3 sequence: CASSHSQGILRISYEQYF. DNA for the CDR3: TGTGCCAGCAGCCACTCCCAGGGGATCCTCCGTATATCCTACGAGCAGTACTTC.

This clonotype appeared a single time. The chain uses TRBV20-1 and TRBJ2-5; D gene uncertain. This CDR3 is 11 amino acids long. CDR1 and CDR2 (germline): DFQATT, SNEGSKA (reference sequence). V was trimmed by 1 base and J by 5 bases, leaving 5 bases between them. CDR3 in DNA: TGCAGTGCTAGAGGTCAGGAGACCCAGTACTTC. Residues: CSARGQETQYF.

This clonotype was seen more than once but under ten times. This chain connects TRBV7-2 to TRBJ1-2; no definite D call. V dropped 6 bases and J dropped 4 bases, with 21 bases sitting between them. The CDR3 is 16 residues long. In germline, CDR1 is SGHTA, CDR2 FQGNSA. The CDR3 here is CASSHHTLWRVYGYTF. For the CDR3, the DNA is TGTGCCAGCAGTCATCACACCTTATGGAGGGTCTATGGCTACACCTTC.